This record concerns one T cell receptor (beta chain) sequence. The antigen it binds to is not known. No base quality information exists; no much larger clone differs at one position. Other DNA sequences in this specimen translate into the identical CDR3. This entry comes from a study of blood T cell repertoires in COVID-19 (dated by TCRdb to 2020 to 2022). As for the study more broadly: Collaborator samples came from the United States, Italy and Spain and covered acute and convalescent phases of COVID-19. The material from the prospective study consisted of cDNA or gDNA derived from T cells, B-cell-depleted T cells, or PBMCs. The dataset comprised deeply sampled blood TCRbeta repertoires from subjects exposed to, actively infected with, or recovered from COVID-19. Samples were obtained from the ongoing ImmuneRACE study (first 160 participants) and from about 1,300 subjects provided by 6 global collaborators. A freely available public database, intended as a resource for researchers studying the immune response to SARS-CoV-2, is where the repertoires were released. Where HLA class I and class II types were available, the types were taken from metadata supplied by the sample provider, not from assay-based typing. A de-identified subject ID, COVID-19 status, age in years and sex were almost always included in the sample metadata.

Participants in the prospective study were enrolled through a virtual design, were aged 18 to 89 years, and lived in roughly 25 United States geographic areas. To assign participants to cohorts, the prospective study relied on clinical history that participants themselves reported in a screening survey and a study questionnaire. Recovered participants in ImmuneRACE Cohort 3 were defined by two consecutive negative NP/OP PCR tests, clearance by a healthcare professional, or resolution of symptoms. Each participant in the prospective study had whole blood, serum and a nasopharyngeal or oropharyngeal swab collected by mobile phlebotomists. Over an approximately two-month period, participants in the prospective study had the option of providing additional blood draws and questionnaires. Blood samples from the prospective study were shipped frozen or at room temperature prior to DNA extraction. TCRbeta CDR3 regions were amplified from genomic DNA using the immunoSEQ Assay, a bias-controlled multiplex PCR. The authors' analysis ran thus. Within the assay, amplification of reference gene primers was used to estimate how many nucleated cells each sample contained. Sequence reads were collapsed and filtered to measure the absolute abundance of every unique TCRbeta CDR3 rearrangement. For each sample, productive Simpson clonality was calculated as the square root of Simpson's diversity index over productive rearrangements. This is the immuneACCESS table as TCRdb keeps it, with only in-frame sequences that have V and J called. A part of the clones is gone; compared with another copy, unresolved V genes explain less than half, and the rest is unexplained. The V and J calls and clone size were taken over from that table, and D and trimming were inferred from the DNA. Here the sample has 150,000 or so clones; 82% occur a single time. 15% to 20% of the sample belongs to the ten largest clones.

The CDR3 runs 13 amino acids, cysteine and phenylalanine included. Solely the CDR3 DNA is kept, with 39 bases framed from the first base. Relative to germline, V is missing 5 bases and J is missing 5 bases, with 3 bases of the junction outside any gene match. Based on the germline V gene, the CDR1 and CDR2 sequences are SGHTA and FQGTGA. Paper-wide results and their limitations: How much clinical and demographic metadata was included differed by source and by participant, and the metadata was provided uncurated.

This chain is built from TRBV7-3 and TRBJ2-5; 9 bases in the junction line up with TRBD1. Sequencing used PBMCs or T cells enriched from blood (not recorded which). The clonotype comes from a man aged 60 to 69 who had recovered from COVID-19. CDR3 sequence: CASSLTGGETQYF. DNA sequence: TGTGCCAGCAGCCTGACAGGGGGGGAGACCCAGTACTTC. The CDR3 plus the reference TRBV7-3 and TRBJ2-5 genes for the other parts give the full variable domain: GAGVSQTPSNKVTEKGKYVELRCDPISGHTALYWYRQSLGQGPEFLIYFQGTGAADDSGLPNDRFFAVRPEGSVSTLKIQRTERGDSAVYLCASSLTGGETQYFGPGTRLLVL.